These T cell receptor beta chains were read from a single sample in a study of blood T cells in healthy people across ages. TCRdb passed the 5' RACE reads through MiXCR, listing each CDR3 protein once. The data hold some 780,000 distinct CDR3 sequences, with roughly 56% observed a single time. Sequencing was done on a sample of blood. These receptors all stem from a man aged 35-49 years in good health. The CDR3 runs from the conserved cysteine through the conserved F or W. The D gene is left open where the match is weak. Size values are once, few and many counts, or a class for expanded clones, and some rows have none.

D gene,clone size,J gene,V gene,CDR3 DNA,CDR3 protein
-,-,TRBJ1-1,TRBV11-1,TGTGCCAGCAGTCTCCGACCGGGGTCGGGCACTGAAGCTTTCTTT,CASSLRPGSGTEAFF
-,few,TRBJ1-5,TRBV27,TGTGCCAGCAGTTGGGGGGGCAATCAGCCCCAGCATTTT,CASSWGGNQPQHF
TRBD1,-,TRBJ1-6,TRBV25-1,TGTGCCAGCAGTGAACCTACCGGACAGGATAATTCACCCCTCCACTTT,CASSEPTGQDNSPLHF
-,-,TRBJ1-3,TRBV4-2,TGTGCCAGCAGTCCTCAGGTCCAGCTCGTCTCTGGAAACACCATATATTTT,CASSPQVQLVSGNTIYF
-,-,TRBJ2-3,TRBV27,TGTGCCAGCAGTTTGGACGGGGCGAGGACAGATACGCAGTATTTT,CASSLDGARTDTQYF
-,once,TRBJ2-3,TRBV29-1,TGCAGCGTTCGGGAAAGCACAGATACGCAGTATTTT,CSVRESTDTQYF
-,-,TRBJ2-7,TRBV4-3,TGCGCCAGCAGCCAAGATCAGGCCTCCTACGAGCAGTACTTC,CASSQDQASYEQYF
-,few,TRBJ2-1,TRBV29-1,TGCAGCGACACGACAGGTTCCTACAATGAGCAGTTCTTC,CSDTTGSYNEQFF
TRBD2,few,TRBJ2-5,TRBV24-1,TGTGCCACCAGTGATCCTCGGGATCGGGGGGAGCAGTACTTC,CATSDPRDRGEQYF
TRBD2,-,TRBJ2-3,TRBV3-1,TGTGCCAGCAGCCAAGGGGCTAGCGGGAGCACAGATACGCAGTATTTT,CASSQGASGSTDTQYF
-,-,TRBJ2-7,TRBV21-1,TGTGCCAGCAGCATTGGACAGGGGTACTACGAGCAGTACTTC,CASSIGQGYYEQYF
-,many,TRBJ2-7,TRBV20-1,TGCAGTGCTAGAGGAGGGGGGCGATACCCCTACGAGCAGTACTTC,CSARGGGRYPYEQYF
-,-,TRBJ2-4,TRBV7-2,TGTGCCAGCAGCCCACCCGGGTTAGCCAAAAACATTCAGTACTTC,CASSPPGLAKNIQYF
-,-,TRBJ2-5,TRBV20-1,TGCAGTGCCGAGGCGGGACGAGGTTCTGGTGAGACCCAGTACTTC,CSAEAGRGSGETQYF
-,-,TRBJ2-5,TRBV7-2,TGTGCCAGCAGCTTAGAACCTAGCGTTGAGACCCAGTACTTC,CASSLEPSVETQYF
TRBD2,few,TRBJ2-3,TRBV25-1,TGTGCCAGCAGACTAGCGGGAGGCACAGATACGCAGTATTTT,CASRLAGGTDTQYF
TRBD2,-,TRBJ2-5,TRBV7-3,TGTGCCAGCAGCACGGGACTAGCGGGGGGGCAGGGAGAGACCCAGTACTTC,CASSTGLAGGQGETQYF
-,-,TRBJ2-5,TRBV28,TGTGCCAGCAGTCCAAAGAGGGAGAGGCGTGGAGAGACCCAGTACTTC,CASSPKRERRGETQYF
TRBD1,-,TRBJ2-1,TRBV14,TGTGCCAGCAGCCCGTCCGGGACAGGGGGTATTCAGTTCTTC,CASSPSGTGGIQFF
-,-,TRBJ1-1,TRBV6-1,TGTGCCAGCAGAATAGACCAGAGGAACACTGAAGCTTTCTTT,CASRIDQRNTEAFF
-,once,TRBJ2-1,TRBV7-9,TGTGCCAGCAGCCGATTATACAGCGCCACGGAGGGGAATGAGCAGTTCTTC,CASSRLYSATEGNEQFF
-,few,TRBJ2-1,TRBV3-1,TGTGCCAGCAGCTTCGACCTGAGCTCCTACAATGAGCAGTTCTTC,CASSFDLSSYNEQFF
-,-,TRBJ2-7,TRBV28,TGTGCCAGCAGACAGGGTGGGGTCTACGAGCAGTACTTC,CASRQGGVYEQYF
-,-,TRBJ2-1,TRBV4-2,TGTGCCAGCAGCCCCGCCCTCAGCCACTACAATGAGCAGTTCTTC,CASSPALSHYNEQFF
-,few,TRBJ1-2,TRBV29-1,TGCAGCGTTGAAGGACAGGAATTGGGGAATGGCTACACCTTC,CSVEGQELGNGYTF
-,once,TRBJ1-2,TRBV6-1,TGTGCCAGCAGATTGACAGGATTGAGGGACTCCTATGGCTACACCTTC,CASRLTGLRDSYGYTF
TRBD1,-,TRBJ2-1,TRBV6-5,TGTGCCAGCAGGCCCGGGACAGGGAGGCGTAATGAGCAGTTCTTC,CASRPGTGRRNEQFF
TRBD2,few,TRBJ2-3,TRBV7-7,TGTGCTAGCAGCCTCAGGACTAGCGGGCTCGGAGGAGGCACAGATACGCAGTATTTT,CASSLRTSGLGGGTDTQYF
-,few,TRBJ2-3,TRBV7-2,TGTGCCAGCAGAAGGGGATTTAGCACAGATACGCAGTATTTT,CASRRGFSTDTQYF
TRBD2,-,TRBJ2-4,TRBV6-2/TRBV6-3,TGTGCCAGCAGTCGCCTTACTAGCGGGAGGGCCGAGGGCATTCAGTACTTC,CASSRLTSGRAEGIQYF
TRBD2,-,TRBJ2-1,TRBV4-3,TGCGCCAGCAGCCAAGGGGCAGGACTAGCGGGAGGGCGCGCCTACAATGAGCAGTTCTTC,CASSQGAGLAGGRAYNEQFF
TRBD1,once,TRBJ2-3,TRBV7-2,TGTGCCAGCAGCCGGGACAGGGCCGAAGATACGCAGTATTTT,CASSRDRAEDTQYF
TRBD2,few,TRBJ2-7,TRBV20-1,TGCAGTGCCCTACTAGCGGGACGTACGCGCGAGCAGTACTTC,CSALLAGRTREQYF
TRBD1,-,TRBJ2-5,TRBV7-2,TGTGCCAGCAGCTTTCCAGGGGGCCAAGAGACCCAGTACTTC,CASSFPGGQETQYF
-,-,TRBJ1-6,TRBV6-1,TGTGCCAGCAGTGCTCCGGGACGTATGAATTCACCCCTCCACTTT,CASSAPGRMNSPLHF
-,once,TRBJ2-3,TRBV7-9,TGTGCCAGCCGCTTAGACGGGATCACAGATACGCAGTATTTT,CASRLDGITDTQYF
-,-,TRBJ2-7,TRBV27,TGTGCCAGCAGCTCACGGACAGCCCGGGGTAGGTACGAGCAGTACTTC,CASSSRTARGRYEQYF
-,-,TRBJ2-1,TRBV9,TGTGCCAGCAGCGGAGGGCCATATGAGCAGTTCTTC,CASSGGPYEQFF
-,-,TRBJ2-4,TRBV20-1,TGCAGTGCTAGAGATCGTCTGACTTTCCAAGGGGGGGCCATTCAGTACTTC,CSARDRLTFQGGAIQYF
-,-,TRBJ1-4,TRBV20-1,TGCAGTGCTATTAGAACACAGGGAGGAGAAAAACTGTTTTTT,CSAIRTQGGEKLFF
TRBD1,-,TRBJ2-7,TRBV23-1,TGCGCCAGCAGTCACTCAAGGACAGGGTCGAGCTCCTACGAGCAGTACTTC,CASSHSRTGSSSYEQYF
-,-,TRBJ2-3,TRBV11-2,TGTGCCAGCGTCGGCACAGATACGCAGTATTTT,CASVGTDTQYF
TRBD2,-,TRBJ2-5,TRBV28,TGTGCCAGCAGTTTACCCTCGGGGGGGCACCAAAAGCAGTACTTC,CASSLPSGGHQKQYF
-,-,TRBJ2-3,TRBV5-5,TGTGCCAGCAGCTTGGAATTCAGGGGTAGTGCAGATACGCAGTATTTT,CASSLEFRGSADTQYF
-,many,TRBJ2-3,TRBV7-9,TGTGCCAGCAGCTTATTGGGAGCGGGCCCAGATACGCAGTATTTT,CASSLLGAGPDTQYF
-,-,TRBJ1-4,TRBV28,TGTGCCGAGCAGACAGGTGGGGAAAAACTGTTTTTT,CAEQTGGEKLFF
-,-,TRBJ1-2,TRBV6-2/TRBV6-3,TGTGCCAGCAGTTACGAGGCCGAGGCAGACTATGGCTACACCTTC,CASSYEAEADYGYTF
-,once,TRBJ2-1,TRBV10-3,TGTGCCATCAGTGCGGCAGGGCTTCGGGAGCAGTTCTTC,CAISAAGLREQFF
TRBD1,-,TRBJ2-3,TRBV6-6,TGTGCCAGCAGTTTCGGAAGGACAGGGGACATAGTAGATACGCAGTATTTT,CASSFGRTGDIVDTQYF
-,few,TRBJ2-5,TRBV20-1,TGCAGTGCTGAGGGCCTTTCAGAGACCCAGTACTTC,CSAEGLSETQYF
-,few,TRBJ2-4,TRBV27,TGTGCCAGCAGTCCCGGCGGGTTAGGGGGAGAGCAGTACTTC,CASSPGGLGGEQYF
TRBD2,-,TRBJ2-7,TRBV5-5,TGTGCCAGCAGCTTGCTCCGGGAGGCTTACGAGCAGTACTTC,CASSLLREAYEQYF
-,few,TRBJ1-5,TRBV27,TGTGCCAGCAGTTTTGGGGGGCAGCCCCAGCATTTT,CASSFGGQPQHF
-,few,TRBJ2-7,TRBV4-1,TGCGCCAGCAGCCGGAACGCGCGGGCCTACGAGCAGTACTTC,CASSRNARAYEQYF
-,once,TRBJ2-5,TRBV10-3,TGTGCCATCAAAGAGGGTGGCCAAGAGACCCAGTCCTTC,CAIKEGGQETQSF
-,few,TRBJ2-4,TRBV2,TGTGCCAGCAGTGTATTGGCTTCGGACATTCAGTACTTC,CASSVLASDIQYF
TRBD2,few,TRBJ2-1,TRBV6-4,TGTGCCAGCAGCAGGGAGGGATGGCATGAGCAGTTCTTC,CASSREGWHEQFF
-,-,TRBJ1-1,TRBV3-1,TGTGCCAGCAGGGGGACCGGCGGCACTGAAGCTTTCTTT,CASRGTGGTEAFF
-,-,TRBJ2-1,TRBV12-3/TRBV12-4,TGTGCCAGCAGCCCCCCCGGGTTCGGGGTCAATGAGCAGTTCTTC,CASSPPGFGVNEQFF